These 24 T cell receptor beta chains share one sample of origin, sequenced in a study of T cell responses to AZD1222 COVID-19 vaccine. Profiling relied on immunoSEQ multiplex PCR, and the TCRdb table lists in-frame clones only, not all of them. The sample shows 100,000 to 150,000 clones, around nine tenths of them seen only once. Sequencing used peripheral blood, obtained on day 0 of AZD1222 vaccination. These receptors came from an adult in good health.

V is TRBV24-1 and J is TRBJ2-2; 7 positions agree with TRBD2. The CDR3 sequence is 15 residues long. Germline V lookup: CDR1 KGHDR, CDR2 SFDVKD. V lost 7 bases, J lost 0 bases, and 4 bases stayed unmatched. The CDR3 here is CATSRLATNTGELFF. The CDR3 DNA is TGTGCCACCAGCAGACTAGCCACGAACACCGGGGAGCTGTTTTTT.

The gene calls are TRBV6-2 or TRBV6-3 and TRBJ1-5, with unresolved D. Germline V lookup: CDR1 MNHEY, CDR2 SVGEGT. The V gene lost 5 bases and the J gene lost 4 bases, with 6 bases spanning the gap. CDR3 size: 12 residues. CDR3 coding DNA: TGTGCCAGCAGTGCGGGTAATCAGCCCCAGCATTTT. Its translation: CASSAGNQPQHF.

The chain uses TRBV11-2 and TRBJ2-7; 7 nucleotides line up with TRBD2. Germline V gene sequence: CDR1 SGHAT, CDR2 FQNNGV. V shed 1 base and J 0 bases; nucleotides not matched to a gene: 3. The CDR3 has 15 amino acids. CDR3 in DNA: TGTGCCAGCAGCTTAGGGCTAGCGGTCTCCTACGAGCAGTACTTC. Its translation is CASSLGLAVSYEQYF.

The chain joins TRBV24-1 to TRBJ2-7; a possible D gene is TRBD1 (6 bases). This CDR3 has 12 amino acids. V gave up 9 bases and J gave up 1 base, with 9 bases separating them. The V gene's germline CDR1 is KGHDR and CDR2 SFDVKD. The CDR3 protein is CATQGQSYEQYF. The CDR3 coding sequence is TGTGCCACCCAAGGACAGTCCTACGAGCAGTACTTC.

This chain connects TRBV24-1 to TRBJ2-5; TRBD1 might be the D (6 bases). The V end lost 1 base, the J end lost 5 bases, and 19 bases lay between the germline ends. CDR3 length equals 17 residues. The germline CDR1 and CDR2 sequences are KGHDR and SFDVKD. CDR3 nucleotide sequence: TGTGCCACCAGTGATTTTGGGGGCAGGTCGGCTAGGGAGACCCAGTACTTC. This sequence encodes CATSDFGGRSARETQYF.

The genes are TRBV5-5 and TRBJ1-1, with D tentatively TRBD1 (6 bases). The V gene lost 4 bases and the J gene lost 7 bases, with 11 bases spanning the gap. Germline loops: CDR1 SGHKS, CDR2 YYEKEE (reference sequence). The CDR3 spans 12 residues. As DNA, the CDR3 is TGTGCCAGCAGCAGTCAGGGGATTGAAGCTTTCTTT. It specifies CASSSQGIEAFF.

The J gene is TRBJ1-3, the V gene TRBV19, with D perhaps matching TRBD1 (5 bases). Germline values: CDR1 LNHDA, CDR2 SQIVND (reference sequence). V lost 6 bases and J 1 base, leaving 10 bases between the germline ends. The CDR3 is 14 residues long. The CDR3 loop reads CASRDNGSGNTIYF. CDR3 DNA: TGTGCCAGTAGGGACAACGGTTCTGGAAACACCATATATTTT.

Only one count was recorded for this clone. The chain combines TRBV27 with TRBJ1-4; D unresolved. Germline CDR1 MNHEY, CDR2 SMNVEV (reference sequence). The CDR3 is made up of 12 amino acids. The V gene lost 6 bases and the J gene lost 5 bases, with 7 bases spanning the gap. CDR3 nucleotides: TGTGCCAGCAGCCGGGGAAATGAAAAACTGTTTTTT. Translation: CASSRGNEKLFF. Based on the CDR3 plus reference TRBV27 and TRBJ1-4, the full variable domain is EAQVTQNPRYLITVTGKKLTVTCSQNMNHEYMSWYRQDPGLGLRQIYYSMNVEVTDKGDVPEGYKVSRKEKRNFPLILESPSPNQTSLYFCASSRGNEKLFFGSGTQLSVL.

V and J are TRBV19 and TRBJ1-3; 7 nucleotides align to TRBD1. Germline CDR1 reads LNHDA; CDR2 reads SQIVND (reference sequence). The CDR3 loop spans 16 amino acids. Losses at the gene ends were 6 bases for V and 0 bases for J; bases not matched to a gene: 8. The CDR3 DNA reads TGTGCCAGTAGCAACCCGGGACAGATCTCTGGAAACACCATATATTTT. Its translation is CASSNPGQISGNTIYF.

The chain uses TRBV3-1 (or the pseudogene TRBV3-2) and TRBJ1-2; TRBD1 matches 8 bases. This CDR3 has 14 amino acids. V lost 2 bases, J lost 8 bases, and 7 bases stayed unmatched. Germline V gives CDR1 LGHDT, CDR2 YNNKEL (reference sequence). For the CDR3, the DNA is TGTGCCAGCAGCCAACTTGACAGGGGCGGAGGCTACACCTTC. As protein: CASSQLDRGGGYTF.

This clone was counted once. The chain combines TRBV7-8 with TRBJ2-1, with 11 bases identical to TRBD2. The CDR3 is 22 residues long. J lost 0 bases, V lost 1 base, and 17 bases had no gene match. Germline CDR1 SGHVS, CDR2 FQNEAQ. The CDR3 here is CASSLGRMPGTSGSSSYNEQFF. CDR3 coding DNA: TGTGCCAGCAGCTTAGGCAGGATGCCCGGGACTAGCGGCTCCAGCTCCTACAATGAGCAGTTCTTC.

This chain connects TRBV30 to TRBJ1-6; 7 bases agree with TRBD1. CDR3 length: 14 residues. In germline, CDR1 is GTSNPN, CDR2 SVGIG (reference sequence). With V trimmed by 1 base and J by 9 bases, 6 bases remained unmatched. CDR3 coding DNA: TGTGCCTGGAGTGCAAGAGGGGGCGCTTCACCCCTCCACTTT. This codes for CAWSARGGASPLHF.

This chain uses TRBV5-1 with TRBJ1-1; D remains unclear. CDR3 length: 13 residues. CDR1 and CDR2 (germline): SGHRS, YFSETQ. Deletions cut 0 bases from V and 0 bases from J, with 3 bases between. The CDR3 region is CASSLELNTEAFF. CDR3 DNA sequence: TGCGCCAGCAGCTTGGAGCTGAACACTGAAGCTTTCTTT.

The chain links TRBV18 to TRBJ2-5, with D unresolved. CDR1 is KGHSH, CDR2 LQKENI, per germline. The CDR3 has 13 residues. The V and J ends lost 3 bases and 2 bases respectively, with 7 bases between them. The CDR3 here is CASSPNRQETQYF. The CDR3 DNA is TGTGCCAGCTCACCGAACAGACAAGAGACCCAGTACTTC.

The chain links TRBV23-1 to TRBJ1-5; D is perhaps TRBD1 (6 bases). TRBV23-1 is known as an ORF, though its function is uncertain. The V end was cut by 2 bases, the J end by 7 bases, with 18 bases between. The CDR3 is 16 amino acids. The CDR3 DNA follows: TGCGCCAGCAGTCAAATAGGGGGGTCTCGTTCCCAGCCCCAGCATTTT. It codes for CASSQIGGSRSQPQHF.

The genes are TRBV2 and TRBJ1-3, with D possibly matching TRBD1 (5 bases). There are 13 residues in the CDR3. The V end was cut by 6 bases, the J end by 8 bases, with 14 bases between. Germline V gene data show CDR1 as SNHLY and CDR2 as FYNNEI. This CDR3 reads CASSLRDSDTIYF. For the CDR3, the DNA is TGTGCCAGCAGCCTCAGGGACTCGGACACCATATATTTT. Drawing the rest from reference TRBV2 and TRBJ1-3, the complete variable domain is EPEVTQTPSHQVTQMGQEVILRCVPISNHLYFYWYRQILGQKVEFLVSFYNNEISEKSEIFDDQFSVERPDGSNFTLKIRSTKLEDSAMYFCASSLRDSDTIYFGEGSWLTVV.

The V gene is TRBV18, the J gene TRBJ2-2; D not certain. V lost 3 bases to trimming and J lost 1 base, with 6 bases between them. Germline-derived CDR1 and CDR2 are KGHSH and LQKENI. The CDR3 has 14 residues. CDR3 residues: CASSPGWNTGELFF. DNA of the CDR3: TGTGCCAGCTCACCGGGATGGAACACCGGGGAGCTGTTTTTT.

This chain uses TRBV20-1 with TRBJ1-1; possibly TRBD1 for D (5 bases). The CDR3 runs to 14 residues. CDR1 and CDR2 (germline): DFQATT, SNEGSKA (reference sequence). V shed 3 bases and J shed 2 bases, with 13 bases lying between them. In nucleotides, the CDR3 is TGCAGTGCTAGTCCGCTCGACAGAAACACTGAAGCTTTCTTT. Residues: CSASPLDRNTEAFF.

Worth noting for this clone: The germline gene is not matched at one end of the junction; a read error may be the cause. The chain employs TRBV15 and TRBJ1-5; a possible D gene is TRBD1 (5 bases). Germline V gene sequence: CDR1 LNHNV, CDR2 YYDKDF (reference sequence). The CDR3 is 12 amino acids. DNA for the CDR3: TGTGCCACCAGCAGAGAAAGGGACGGCAGATATTTT. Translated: CATSRERDGRYF.

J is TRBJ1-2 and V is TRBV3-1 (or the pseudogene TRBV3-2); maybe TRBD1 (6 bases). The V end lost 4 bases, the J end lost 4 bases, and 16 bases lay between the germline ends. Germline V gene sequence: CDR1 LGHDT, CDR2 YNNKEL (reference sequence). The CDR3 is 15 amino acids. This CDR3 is CASSPSGGGGYGYTF. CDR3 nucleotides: TGTGCCAGCAGCCCTTCGGGGGGGGGCGGCTATGGCTACACCTTC.

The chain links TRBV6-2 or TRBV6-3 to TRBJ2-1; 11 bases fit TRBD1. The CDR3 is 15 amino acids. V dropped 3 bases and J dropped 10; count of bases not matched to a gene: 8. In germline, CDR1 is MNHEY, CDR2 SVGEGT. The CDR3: CASSYLGQGGYEQFF. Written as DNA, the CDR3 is TGTGCCAGCAGTTATTTGGGACAGGGGGGATACGAGCAGTTCTTC.

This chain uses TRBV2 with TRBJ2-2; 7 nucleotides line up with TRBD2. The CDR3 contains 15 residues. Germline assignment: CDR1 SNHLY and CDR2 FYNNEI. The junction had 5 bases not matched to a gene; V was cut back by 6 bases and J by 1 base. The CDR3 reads CASSDKRGNTGELFF. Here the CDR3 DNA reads TGTGCCAGCAGCGACAAGCGGGGGAACACCGGGGAGCTGTTTTTT.

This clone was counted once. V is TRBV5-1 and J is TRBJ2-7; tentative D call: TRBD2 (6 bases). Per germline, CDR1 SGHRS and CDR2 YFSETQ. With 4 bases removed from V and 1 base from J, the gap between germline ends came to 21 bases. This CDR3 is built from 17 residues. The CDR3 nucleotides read TGCGCCAGCAGCCCGGGACTTGGCAGAGACCCGTCCTACGAGCAGTACTTC. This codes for CASSPGLGRDPSYEQYF.

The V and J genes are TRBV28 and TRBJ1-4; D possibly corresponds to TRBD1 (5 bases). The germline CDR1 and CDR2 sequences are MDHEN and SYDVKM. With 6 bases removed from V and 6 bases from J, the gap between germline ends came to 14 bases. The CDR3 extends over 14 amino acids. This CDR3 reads CASSGGGTDEKLFF. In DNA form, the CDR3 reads TGTGCCAGCAGCGGGGGAGGGACGGATGAAAAACTGTTTTTT. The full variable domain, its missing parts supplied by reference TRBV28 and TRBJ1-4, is DVKVTQSSRYLVKRTGEKVFLECVQDMDHENMFWYRQDPGLGLRLIYFSYDVKMKEKGDIPEGYSVSREKKERFSLILESASTNQTSMYLCASSGGGTDEKLFFGSGTQLSVL.